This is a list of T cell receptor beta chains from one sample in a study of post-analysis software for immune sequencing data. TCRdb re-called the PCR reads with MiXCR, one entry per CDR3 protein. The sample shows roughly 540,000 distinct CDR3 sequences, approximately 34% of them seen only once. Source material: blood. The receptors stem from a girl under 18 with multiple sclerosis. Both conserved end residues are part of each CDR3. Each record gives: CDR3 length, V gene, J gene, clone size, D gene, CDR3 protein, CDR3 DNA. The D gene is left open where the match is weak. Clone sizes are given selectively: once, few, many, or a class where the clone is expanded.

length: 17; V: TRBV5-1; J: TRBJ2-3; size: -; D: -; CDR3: CASSLGRISDPTDTQYF; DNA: TGCGCCAGCAGCTTGGGCCGAATTTCCGATCCCACAGATACGCAGTATTTT
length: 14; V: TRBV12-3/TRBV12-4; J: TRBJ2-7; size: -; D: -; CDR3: CASSIRDGPYEQYF; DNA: TGTGCCAGCAGTATCCGGGACGGACCCTACGAGCAGTACTTC
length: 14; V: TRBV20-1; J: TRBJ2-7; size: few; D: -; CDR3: CSARGGPDNYEQYF; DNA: TGCAGTGCTAGGGGGGGACCTGACAACTACGAGCAGTACTTC
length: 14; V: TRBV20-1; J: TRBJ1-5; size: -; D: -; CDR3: CSAEKGRGYQPQHF; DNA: TGCAGTGCCGAAAAGGGGAGGGGGTATCAGCCCCAGCATTTT
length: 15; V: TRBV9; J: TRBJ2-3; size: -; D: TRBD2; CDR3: CASSVSSGGTDTQYF; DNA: TGTGCCAGCAGCGTCTCTAGCGGGGGCACAGATACGCAGTATTTT
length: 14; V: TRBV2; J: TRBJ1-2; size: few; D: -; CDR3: CASRGILDLYGYTF; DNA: TGTGCCAGCAGGGGCATCCTTGACTTATATGGCTACACCTTC
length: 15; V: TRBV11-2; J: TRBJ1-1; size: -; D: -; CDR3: CASSPRTGMNTEAFF; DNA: TGTGCCAGCAGCCCTCGGACGGGGATGAACACTGAAGCTTTCTTT
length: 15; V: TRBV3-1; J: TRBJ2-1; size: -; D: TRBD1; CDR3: CASSRVGQGDNEQFF; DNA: TGTGCCAGCAGCCGAGTGGGACAGGGAGACAATGAGCAGTTCTTC
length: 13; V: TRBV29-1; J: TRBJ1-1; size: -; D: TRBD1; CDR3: CSAVRGERAEAFF; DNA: TGCAGCGCTGTCAGGGGGGAAAGGGCTGAAGCTTTCTTT
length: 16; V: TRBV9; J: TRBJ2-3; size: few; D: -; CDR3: CASSVGGSSRTDTQYF; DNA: TGTGCCAGCAGCGTAGGAGGTTCTAGCCGCACAGATACGCAGTATTTT
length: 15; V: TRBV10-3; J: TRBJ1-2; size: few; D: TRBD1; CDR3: CAISTLGQGRYGYTF; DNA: TGTGCCATCAGTACACTGGGACAGGGAAGGTATGGCTACACCTTC
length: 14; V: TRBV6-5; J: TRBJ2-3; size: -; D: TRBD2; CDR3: CASSTGLALDTQYF; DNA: TGTGCCAGCAGTACCGGACTAGCTTTGGATACGCAGTATTTT
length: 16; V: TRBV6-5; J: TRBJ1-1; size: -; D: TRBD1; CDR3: CASSYSLGDRAPGAFF; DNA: TGTGCCAGCAGTTATTCTCTCGGGGACAGGGCCCCCGGAGCTTTCTTT
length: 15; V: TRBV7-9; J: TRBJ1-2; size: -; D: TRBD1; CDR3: CASSLGQGRPNGYTF; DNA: TGTGCCAGCAGCCTGGGACAGGGCCGACCAAATGGCTACACCTTC
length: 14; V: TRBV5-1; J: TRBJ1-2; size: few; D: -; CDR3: CASSLGDSLYGYTF; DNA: TGCGCCAGCAGCTTGGGAGACAGCCTCTATGGCTACACCTTC
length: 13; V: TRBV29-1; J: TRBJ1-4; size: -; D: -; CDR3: CSAISLINEKLFF; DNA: TGCAGCGCAATCAGCCTAATTAATGAAAAACTGTTTTTT
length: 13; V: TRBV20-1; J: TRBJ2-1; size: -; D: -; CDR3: CSAPRVAYNEQFF; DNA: TGCAGTGCTCCCAGGGTGGCCTACAATGAGCAGTTCTTC
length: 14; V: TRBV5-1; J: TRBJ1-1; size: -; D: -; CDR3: CASSLGQPDTEAFF; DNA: TGCGCCAGCAGCTTGGGGCAGCCAGACACTGAAGCTTTCTTT
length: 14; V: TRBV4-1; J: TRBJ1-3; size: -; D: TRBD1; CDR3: CASSGTGVGNTIYF; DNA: TGCGCCAGCAGCGGGACAGGGGTTGGAAACACCATATATTTT
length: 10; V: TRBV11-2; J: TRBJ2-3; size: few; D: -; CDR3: CASSSDTQYF; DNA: TGTGCCAGCAGCTCTGACACGCAGTATTTT
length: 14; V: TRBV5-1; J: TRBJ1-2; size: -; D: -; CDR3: CASNERALEEGYTF; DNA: TGCGCCAGCAATGAGAGGGCCCTGGAGGAAGGCTACACCTTC
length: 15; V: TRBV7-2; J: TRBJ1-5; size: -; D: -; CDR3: CASSFDGLSNQPQHF; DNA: TGTGCCAGCAGCTTCGACGGCCTTAGCAATCAGCCCCAGCATTTT
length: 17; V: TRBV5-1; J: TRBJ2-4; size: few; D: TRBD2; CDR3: CASSSTSGFLAKNIQYF; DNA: TGCGCCAGCAGCTCGACTAGCGGGTTCTTAGCCAAAAACATTCAGTACTTC
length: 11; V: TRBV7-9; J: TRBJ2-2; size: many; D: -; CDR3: CASSPTGELFF; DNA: TGTGCCAGCAGCCCAACCGGGGAGCTGTTTTTT
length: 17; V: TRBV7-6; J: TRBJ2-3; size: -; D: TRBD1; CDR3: CASSLPWGQGARDTQYF; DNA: TGTGCCAGCAGCTTACCTTGGGGACAGGGGGCGAGGGATACGCAGTATTTT
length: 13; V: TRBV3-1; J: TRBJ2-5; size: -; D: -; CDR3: CASSQQPQETQYF; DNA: TGTGCCAGCAGCCAGCAGCCCCAAGAGACCCAGTACTTC
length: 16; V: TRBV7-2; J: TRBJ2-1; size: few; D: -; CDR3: CASSLGGSSSYNEQFF; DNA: TGTGCCAGCAGCTTAGGGGGGAGTAGCTCCTACAATGAGCAGTTCTTC
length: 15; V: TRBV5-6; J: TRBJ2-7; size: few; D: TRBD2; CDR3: CASSLPTSGTYEQYF; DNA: TGTGCCAGCAGCTTGCCGACTAGCGGAACATACGAGCAGTACTTC
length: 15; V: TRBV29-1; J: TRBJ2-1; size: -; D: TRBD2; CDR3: CSVPGTSGFYNEQFF; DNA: TGCAGCGTTCCAGGGACTAGCGGCTTCTACAATGAGCAGTTCTTC
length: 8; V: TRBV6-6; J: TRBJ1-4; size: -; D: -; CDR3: CASVKLFF; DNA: TGTGCCAGCGTAAAACTGTTTTTT
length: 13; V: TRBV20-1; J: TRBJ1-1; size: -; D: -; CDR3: CSARDSVNTEAFF; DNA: TGCAGTGCTAGAGATTCCGTGAACACTGAAGCTTTCTTT
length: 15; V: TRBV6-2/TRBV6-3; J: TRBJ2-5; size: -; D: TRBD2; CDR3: CASRQLAGGNNGQYF; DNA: TGTGCCAGCAGGCAACTAGCGGGGGGAAACAATGGGCAGTACTTC
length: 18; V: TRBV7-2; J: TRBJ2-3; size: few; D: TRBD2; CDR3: CASSFVASGGGYTDTQYF; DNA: TGTGCCAGCAGCTTCGTGGCTAGCGGGGGGGGATACACAGATACGCAGTATTTT
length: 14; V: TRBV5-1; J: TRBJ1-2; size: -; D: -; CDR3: CASSPEPGNYGYTF; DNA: TGCGCCAGCAGCCCGGAGCCGGGAAACTATGGCTACACCTTC
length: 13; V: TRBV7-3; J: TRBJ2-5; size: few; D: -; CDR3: CASSPSNKETQYF; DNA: TGTGCCAGCAGCCCCTCGAACAAAGAGACCCAGTACTTC
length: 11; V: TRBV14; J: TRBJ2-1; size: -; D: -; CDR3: CASSPSVRQFF; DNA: TGTGCCAGCAGCCCCTCGGTGAGGCAGTTCTTC
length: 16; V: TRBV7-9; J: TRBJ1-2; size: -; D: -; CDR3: CASSAPGASPPYGYTF; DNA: TGTGCCAGCAGCGCCCCCGGGGCCTCACCCCCTTATGGCTACACCTTC
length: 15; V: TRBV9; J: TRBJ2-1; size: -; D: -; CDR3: CASSVDLTGIDEQFF; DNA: TGTGCCAGCAGCGTAGACCTAACCGGGATAGATGAGCAGTTCTTC
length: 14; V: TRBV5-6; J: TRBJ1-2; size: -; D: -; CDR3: CASSLGSRHYGYTF; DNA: TGTGCCAGCAGCTTGGGCTCGCGCCACTATGGCTACACCTTC
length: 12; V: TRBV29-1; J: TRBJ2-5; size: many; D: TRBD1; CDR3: CSAEGQEKTQYF; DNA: TGCAGCGCCGAGGGACAGGAGAAGACCCAGTACTTC
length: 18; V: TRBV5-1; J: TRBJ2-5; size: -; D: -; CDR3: CASSLSTSGVPYQETQYF; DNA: TGCGCCAGCAGCTTGTCTACATCGGGGGTACCGTACCAAGAGACCCAGTACTTC
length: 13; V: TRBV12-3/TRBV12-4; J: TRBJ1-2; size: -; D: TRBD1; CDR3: CASSASGGRGYTF; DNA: TGTGCCAGCAGTGCATCAGGGGGCAGGGGCTACACCTTC
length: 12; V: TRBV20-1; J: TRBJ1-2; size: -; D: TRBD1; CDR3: CSARQGAQGYTF; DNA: TGCAGTGCTAGACAGGGGGCCCAGGGCTACACCTTC
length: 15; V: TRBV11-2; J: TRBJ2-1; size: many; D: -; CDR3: CASSPIQGPYNEQFF; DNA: TGTGCCAGCAGCCCGATTCAGGGGCCTTACAATGAGCAGTTCTTC
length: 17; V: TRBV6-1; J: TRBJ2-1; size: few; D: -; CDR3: CASSEGMENWGYNEQFF; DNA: TGTGCCAGCAGTGAAGGAATGGAAAATTGGGGCTACAATGAGCAGTTCTTC
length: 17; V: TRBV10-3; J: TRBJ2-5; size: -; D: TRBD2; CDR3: CAISDPSGGQNIETQYF; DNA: TGTGCCATCAGTGATCCCAGCGGGGGGCAAAATATAGAGACCCAGTACTTC
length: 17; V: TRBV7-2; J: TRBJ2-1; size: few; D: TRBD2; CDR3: CASSLVPSGGTYNEQFF; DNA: TGTGCCAGCAGCTTAGTTCCGAGCGGGGGGACCTACAATGAGCAGTTCTTC
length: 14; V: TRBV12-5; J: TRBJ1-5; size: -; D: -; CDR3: CASALGRTNQPQHF; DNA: TGTGCTAGTGCCCTCGGACGGACAAATCAGCCCCAGCATTTT
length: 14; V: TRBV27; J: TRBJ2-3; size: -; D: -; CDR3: CASSPGLLRDTQYF; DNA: TGTGCCAGCAGTCCCGGACTACTCAGGGATACGCAGTATTTT
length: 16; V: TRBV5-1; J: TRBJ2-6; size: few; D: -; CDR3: CASNPTESLGANVLTF; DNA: TGCGCCAGCAACCCAACCGAGTCTTTGGGGGCCAACGTCCTGACTTTC
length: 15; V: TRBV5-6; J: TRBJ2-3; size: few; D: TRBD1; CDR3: CASSYGQGEADTQYF; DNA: TGTGCCAGCAGCTACGGACAGGGGGAGGCAGATACGCAGTATTTT
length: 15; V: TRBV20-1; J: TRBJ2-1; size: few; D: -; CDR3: CSAIHPAGFYNEQFF; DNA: TGCAGTGCTATTCATCCAGCTGGATTCTACAATGAGCAGTTCTTC
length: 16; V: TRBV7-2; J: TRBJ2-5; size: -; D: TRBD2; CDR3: CASSSGTSAHQETQYF; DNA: TGTGCCAGCAGCTCCGGGACTAGCGCGCACCAAGAGACCCAGTACTTC
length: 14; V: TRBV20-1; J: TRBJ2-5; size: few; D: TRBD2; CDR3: CSASSSGVEETQYF; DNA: TGCAGTGCTAGTTCTAGCGGGGTGGAAGAGACCCAGTACTTC
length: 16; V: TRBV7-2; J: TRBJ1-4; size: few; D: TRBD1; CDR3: CASSADRANANEKLFF; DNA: TGTGCCAGCAGCGCCGACAGGGCGAACGCTAATGAAAAACTGTTTTTT